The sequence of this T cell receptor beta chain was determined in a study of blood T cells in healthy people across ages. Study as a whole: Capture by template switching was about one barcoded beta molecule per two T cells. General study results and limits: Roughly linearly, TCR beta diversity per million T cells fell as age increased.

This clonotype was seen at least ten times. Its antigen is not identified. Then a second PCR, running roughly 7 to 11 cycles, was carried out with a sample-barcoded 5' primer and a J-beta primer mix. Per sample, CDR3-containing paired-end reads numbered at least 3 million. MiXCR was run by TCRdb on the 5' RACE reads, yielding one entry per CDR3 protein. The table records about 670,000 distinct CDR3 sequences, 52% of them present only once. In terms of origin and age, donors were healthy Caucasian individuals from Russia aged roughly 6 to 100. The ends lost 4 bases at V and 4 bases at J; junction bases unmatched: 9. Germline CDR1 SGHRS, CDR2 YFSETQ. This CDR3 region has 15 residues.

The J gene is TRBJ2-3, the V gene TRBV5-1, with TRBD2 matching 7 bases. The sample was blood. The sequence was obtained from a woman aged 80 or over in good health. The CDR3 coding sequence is TGCGCCAGCAGCCCCCAACGGGGGGTTTCAGATACGCAGTATTTT. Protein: CASSPQRGVSDTQYF.